This T cell receptor (beta chain) stems from a study of a mutant IDH1 vaccine in newly diagnosed glioma. On the study more broadly: Initiation of the vaccine course occurred 4-6 weeks after radiotherapy alone, or alongside temozolomide cycles. Previous treatment comprised radiotherapy, temozolomide, or both, mostly both. Study outcomes and limitations: The study observed vaccine-induced immune responses in 90% to 95% of patients.

V was clipped by 5 bases and J by 6 bases; unmatched bases: 9. Germline lookup yields CDR1 KGHSH and CDR2 LQKENI. This CDR3 region has 15 residues. Time point specified: week 23, last vaccination. All doses held 300 ug of mutant IDH1 20-mer peptide, with topical imiquimod. TCRdb's copy holds only in-frame clones and misses some; the assay was immunoSEQ multiplex PCR. This table holds some 80,000 clones, 75% to 90% found once. This clone was detected once. What it recognizes is unknown. The sequence was obtained from a woman between 45 and 65 years old with glioma. Sequenced here: PBMCs, sampled from a glioma patient whose treatment included an IDH1 peptide vaccine. This chain connects TRBV18 to TRBJ1-4; 7 nucleotides align to TRBD1. DNA for the CDR3: TGTGCCAGCTCAAAAGACAGGGTCCGGGATGAAAAACTGTTTTTT. As protein: CASSKDRVRDEKLFF.